These 23 T cell receptor beta chains came from one sample sequenced in a study of blood T cell repertoires in COVID-19. Repertoires were generated with immunoSEQ multiplex PCR, while TCRdb's copy carries only in-frame clones and drops some. This table has 140,000 or so clones, about 86% appearing once. Source material: peripheral blood. These receptors all come from a human donor in a cohort sampled during active COVID-19.

The chain has TRBV9 and TRBJ1-5, with TRBD1 identical over 9 bases. This CDR3 comprises 16 residues. V lost 3 bases to trimming and J lost 6 bases; unmatched junction nucleotides: 10. In germline, CDR1 is SGDLS, CDR2 YYNGEE. CDR3 protein: CASSAGQGKGGQPQHF. CDR3 DNA sequence: TGTGCCAGCAGCGCGGGACAGGGAAAGGGTGGTCAGCCCCAGCATTTT. Full variable domain (rest looked up from reference TRBV9 and TRBJ1-5): DSGVTQTPKHLITATGQRVTLRCSPRSGDLSVYWYQQSLDQGLQFLIQYYNGEERAKGNILERFSAQQFPDLHSELNLSSLELGDSALYFCASSAGQGKGGQPQHFGDGTRLSIL.

This clone was seen many times. The chain couples TRBV7-7 to TRBJ1-1, with a weak D call TRBD1 (6 bases). Trimming pared 2 bases from V and 3 bases from J, leaving 19 bases between. The CDR3 extends over 17 amino acids. CDR1 is SSHAT, CDR2 FNYEAQ, per germline (reference sequence). The CDR3 DNA reads TGTGCCAGCAGCTTAAGAACGGACAGTCCCTGGGACACTGAAGCTTTCTTT. It codes for CASSLRTDSPWDTEAFF. Together with reference TRBV7-7 and TRBJ1-1, the CDR3 gives the full variable domain: GAGVSQSPRYKVTKRGQDVTLRCDPISSHATLYWYQQALGQGPEFLTYFNYEAQPDKSGLPSDRFSAERPEGSISTLTIQRTEQRDSAMYRCASSLRTDSPWDTEAFFGQGTRLTVV.

The chain uses TRBV18 and TRBJ1-6; D is ambiguous. CDR1 KGHSH and CDR2 LQKENI come from the germline V gene. V gave up 2 bases and J gave up 7 bases, with 9 bases separating them. The CDR3 runs to 14 residues. The CDR3: CASSPGGGNSPLHF. In DNA form, the CDR3 reads TGTGCCAGCTCACCAGGAGGAGGCAATTCACCCCTCCACTTT.

V is TRBV4-3 and J is TRBJ1-5, with D maybe TRBD1 (6 bases). V lost 2 bases and J lost 5, with 10 bases in between. The germline gives CDR1 LGHNA, CDR2 YSLEER. The length of the CDR3 is 14 residues. Written as DNA, the CDR3 is TGCGCCAGCAGCCAAAAACAGGGCTATCAGCCCCAGCATTTT. Translated, it gives CASSQKQGYQPQHF.

The chain employs TRBV19 and TRBJ2-7; a weak D match, TRBD2 (7 bases). The CDR3 sequence is 16 residues long. V lost 7 bases to trimming and J lost 4 bases, with 23 bases between them. Germline V gene sequence: CDR1 LNHDA, CDR2 SQIVND (reference sequence). This chain's CDR3 is CASTPGGGSVSYEQYF. The DNA for the CDR3 is TGTGCCAGTACCCCCGGGGGCGGGAGCGTCTCGTACGAGCAGTACTTC.

This chain links TRBV7-2 with TRBJ2-3, with a tentative D call TRBD1 (6 bases). The V gene's germline CDR1 is SGHTA and CDR2 FQGNSA. The CDR3 is made up of 15 amino acids. Trimming removed 5 bases from V and 0 bases from J, with 12 bases in between. The CDR3 coding sequence is TGTGCCAGCAGCACCCGACAGGTTAGCACAGATACGCAGTATTTT. The encoded protein is CASSTRQVSTDTQYF.

The V and J genes are TRBV6-2 or TRBV6-3 and TRBJ1-1; 8 positions match TRBD1. The CDR3 totals 14 residues. The V gene end was trimmed by 6 bases and the J gene end by 6 bases; junction bases not matched to a gene: 9. Per germline, CDR1 MNHEY and CDR2 SVGEGT. This chain's CDR3 is CASSLQGGGAEAFF. In DNA form, the CDR3 reads TGTGCCAGCAGCCTACAGGGGGGGGGCGCTGAAGCTTTCTTT.

The gene calls are TRBV10-3 and TRBJ2-7, with D perhaps matching TRBD2 (6 bases). Trimming took 5 bases from V and 7 from J, leaving 15 bases between them. The CDR3 spans 13 residues. Germline-derived CDR1 and CDR2 are ENHRY and SYGVKD. The chain's CDR3 is CAISPPGAREQYF. The CDR3 nucleotides read TGTGCCATCAGTCCCCCGGGAGCTCGGGAGCAGTACTTC.

The chain links TRBV18 to TRBJ2-7; the match to TRBD2 covers 8 bases. Germline trimming cut 2 bases from V and 5 bases from J; bases unmatched to any gene: 11. The CDR3 has 16 amino acids. Germline CDR1 and CDR2: KGHSH and LQKENI. Written as DNA, the CDR3 is TGTGCCAGCTCACCAACAGCGGGAGCCGCTCGCGACGAGCAGTACTTC. Amino acid sequence: CASSPTAGAARDEQYF.

This rearrangement joins TRBV21-1 to TRBJ1-1; TRBD1 is the table's D call, not checked against the DNA. TRBV21-1 is recorded as a pseudogene. The CDR3 loop spans 16 amino acids. CDR3: CASSNLGTGENTEAFF. The CDR3 DNA sequence: TGTGCCAGCAGCAACCTTGGGACAGGAGAAAACACTGAAGCTTTCTTT.

The chain links TRBV2 to TRBJ1-2, with 9 bases that match TRBD1. The CDR3 is made up of 14 amino acids. V shed 5 bases, J shed 4 bases, and the junction held 5 bases outside the gene matches. Looked up from germline, CDR1 is SNHLY and CDR2 is FYNNEI. This chain's CDR3 is CASSTDRGVYGYTF. The CDR3 DNA is TGTGCCAGCAGTACCGACAGGGGGGTCTATGGCTACACCTTC.

This chain joins TRBV27 and TRBJ2-6; D unclear. Germline CDR1 MNHEY, CDR2 SMNVEV (reference sequence). This CDR3 comprises 16 residues. Trimming left V 2 bases short and J 0 bases short, with 8 bases between. The CDR3 nucleotides are TGTGCCAGCAGTTTAACTTACAGCTCTGGGGCCAACGTCCTGACTTTC. Its translation: CASSLTYSSGANVLTF. The variable domain in full, with the rest retrieved from reference TRBV27 and TRBJ2-6, is EAQVTQNPRYLITVTGKKLTVTCSQNMNHEYMSWYRQDPGLGLRQIYYSMNVEVTDKGDVPEGYKVSRKEKRNFPLILESPSPNQTSLYFCASSLTYSSGANVLTFGAGSRLTVL.

The J gene is TRBJ1-5, the V gene TRBV9; D call uncertain. Germline CDR1 is SGDLS and CDR2 is YYNGEE. This CDR3 region has 15 residues. Trimming removed 0 bases at V and 4 bases at J, with 11 bases between. CDR3: CASSVGGLANQPQHF. The CDR3 nucleotides read TGTGCCAGCAGCGTAGGAGGGCTAGCGAATCAGCCCCAGCATTTT. Full variable domain (outside the CDR3, taken from reference TRBV9 and TRBJ1-5): DSGVTQTPKHLITATGQRVTLRCSPRSGDLSVYWYQQSLDQGLQFLIQYYNGEERAKGNILERFSAQQFPDLHSELNLSSLELGDSALYFCASSVGGLANQPQHFGDGTRLSIL.

V usage is TRBV11-1 and J usage is TRBJ2-2; 8 bases map to TRBD2. V gave up 3 bases and J gave up 5 bases; unmatched junction bases: 5. The CDR3 has 15 amino acids. The germline gives CDR1 SGHAT, CDR2 FQDESV (reference sequence). Here the CDR3 reads CASSFGPGGTGELFF. CDR3 in DNA: TGTGCCAGCAGCTTTGGACCGGGGGGGACCGGGGAGCTGTTTTTT.

The chain employs TRBV5-5 and TRBJ2-7; tentative D call: TRBD1 (6 bases). The CDR3 spans 17 residues. Germline CDR1 reads SGHKS; CDR2 reads YYEKEE (reference sequence). V dropped 0 bases and J dropped 0 bases, with 16 bases sitting between them. Here the CDR3 reads CASSLDPAGASSYEQYF. CDR3 DNA sequence: TGTGCCAGCAGCTTGGATCCGGCAGGGGCCTCCTCCTACGAGCAGTACTTC.

The chain uses TRBV7-2 and TRBJ2-4; the D gene is possibly TRBD2 (5 bases). The V and J ends lost 2 bases and 0 bases respectively, with 11 bases between them. From germline, CDR1 is SGHTA and CDR2 FQGNSA. This CDR3 has 16 residues. CDR3 bases: TGTGCCAGCAGCTTATCCGGGGTCTTAGCCAAAAACATTCAGTACTTC. Translating gives CASSLSGVLAKNIQYF.

J is TRBJ2-7 and V is TRBV3-1 (or the pseudogene TRBV3-2); D is unclear. Germline CDR1 reads LGHDT; CDR2 reads YNNKEL (reference sequence). The CDR3 runs to 15 residues. Trimming stripped 1 base from V and 2 bases from J, with 12 bases between. The CDR3 reads CASSQAVEPAYEQYF. CDR3 DNA sequence: TGTGCCAGCAGCCAAGCGGTTGAGCCCGCCTACGAGCAGTACTTC.

The chain links TRBV6-1 to TRBJ1-6, with D perhaps matching TRBD1 (6 bases). Trimming stripped 2 bases from V and 9 bases from J, with 14 bases between. The CDR3 is made up of 15 amino acids. Germline V gene lookup returns CDR1 MNHNS and CDR2 SASEGT. The CDR3 spells CASSESWDTVSPLHF. Written as DNA, the CDR3 is TGTGCCAGCAGTGAATCTTGGGACACTGTTTCACCCCTCCACTTT.

The chain carries TRBV7-3 and TRBJ2-2; D is uncertain. V dropped 6 bases and J dropped 3 bases, with 11 bases sitting between them. The CDR3 length is 14 residues. Germline-derived CDR1 and CDR2 are SGHTA and FQGTGA. CDR3 DNA sequence: TGTGCCAGCAGGGCCAACCCGTACACCGGGGAGCTGTTTTTT. It translates to CASRANPYTGELFF.

This clone has just a few counts. The chain couples TRBV3-1 (or the pseudogene TRBV3-2) to TRBJ2-5; D might be TRBD2 (5 bases). V lost 1 base, J lost 3 bases, and 15 bases lay in between. The CDR3 consists of 16 residues. Germline V gene data show CDR1 as LGHDT and CDR2 as YNNKEL (reference sequence). This CDR3 is CASSQGLPLLKETQYF. DNA for the CDR3: TGTGCCAGCAGCCAAGGACTACCCTTACTTAAAGAGACCCAGTACTTC.

J is TRBJ2-2 and V is TRBV4-2; D remains ambiguous. Trimming removed 0 bases from V and 2 bases from J, with 4 bases in between. CDR1 LGHNA and CDR2 YNFKEQ come from the germline V gene. The CDR3 sequence is 14 residues long. The CDR3 is CASSQDPNTGELFF. CDR3 nucleotide sequence: TGTGCCAGCAGCCAAGATCCAAACACCGGGGAGCTGTTTTTT.

Only one count was recorded for this clone. This chain uses TRBV9 with TRBJ1-2, with D tentatively TRBD1 (6 bases). The CDR3 covers 15 residues. Germline CDR1 SGDLS, CDR2 YYNGEE. The V end lost 0 bases, the J end lost 6 bases, and 15 bases lay between the germline ends. CDR3 bases: TGTGCCAGCAGCGTAGGGTCAGGGGTGCTCGATGGCTACACCTTC. As protein: CASSVGSGVLDGYTF. Full variable domain (outside the CDR3, taken from reference TRBV9 and TRBJ1-2): DSGVTQTPKHLITATGQRVTLRCSPRSGDLSVYWYQQSLDQGLQFLIQYYNGEERAKGNILERFSAQQFPDLHSELNLSSLELGDSALYFCASSVGSGVLDGYTFGSGTRLTVV.

This chain uses TRBV6-2 or TRBV6-3 with TRBJ2-1; TRBD2 aligns across 7 bases. Germline V gene sequence: CDR1 MNHEY, CDR2 SVGEGT. Losses at the gene ends were 5 bases for V and 0 bases for J; bases not matched to a gene: 7. The length of the CDR3 is 16 residues. The CDR3 protein is CASSGHLADSYNEQFF. DNA of the CDR3: TGTGCCAGCAGTGGTCATCTAGCGGACTCCTACAATGAGCAGTTCTTC.